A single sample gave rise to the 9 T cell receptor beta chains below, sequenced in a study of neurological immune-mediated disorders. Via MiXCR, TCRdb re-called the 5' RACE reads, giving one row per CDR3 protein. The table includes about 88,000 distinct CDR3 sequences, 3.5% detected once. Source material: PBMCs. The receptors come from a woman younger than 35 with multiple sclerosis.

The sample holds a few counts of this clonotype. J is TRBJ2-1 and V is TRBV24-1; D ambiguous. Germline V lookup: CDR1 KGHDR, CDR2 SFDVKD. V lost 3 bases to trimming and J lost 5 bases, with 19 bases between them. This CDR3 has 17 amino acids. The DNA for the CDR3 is TGTGCCACCAGTGATCAAACTCGACCGCCTTATAACAATGAGCAGTTCTTC. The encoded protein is CATSDQTRPPYNNEQFF.

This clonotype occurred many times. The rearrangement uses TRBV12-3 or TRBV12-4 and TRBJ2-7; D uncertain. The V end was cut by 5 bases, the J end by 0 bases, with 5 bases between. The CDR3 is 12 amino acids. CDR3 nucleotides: TGTGCCAGCAGTGCGAACTCCTACGAGCAGTACTTC. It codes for CASSANSYEQYF.

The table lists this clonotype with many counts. CDR3 residues: CSAREDFTATEAFF. The CDR3 DNA reads TGCAGTGCTAGGGAAGATTTCACGGCCACTGAAGCTTTCTTT. V and J are TRBV20-1 and TRBJ1-1; D remains unclear. The germline CDR1 and CDR2 sequences are DFQATT and SNEGSKA (reference sequence). V was pared by 3 bases and J by 4 bases, with 15 bases between. This CDR3 spans 14 amino acids.

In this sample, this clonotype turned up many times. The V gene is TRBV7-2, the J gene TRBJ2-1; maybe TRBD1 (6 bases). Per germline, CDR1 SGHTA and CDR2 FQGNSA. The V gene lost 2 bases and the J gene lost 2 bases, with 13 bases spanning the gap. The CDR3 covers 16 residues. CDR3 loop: CASSLFGGQTYNEQFF. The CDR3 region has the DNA TGTGCCAGCAGCTTATTCGGAGGACAGACCTACAATGAGCAGTTCTTC. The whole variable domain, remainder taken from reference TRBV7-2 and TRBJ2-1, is GAGVSQSPSNKVTEKGKDVELRCDPISGHTALYWYRQSLGQGLEFLIYFQGNSAPDKSGLPSDRFSAERTGGSVSTLTIQRTQQEDSAVYLCASSLFGGQTYNEQFFGPGTRLTVL.

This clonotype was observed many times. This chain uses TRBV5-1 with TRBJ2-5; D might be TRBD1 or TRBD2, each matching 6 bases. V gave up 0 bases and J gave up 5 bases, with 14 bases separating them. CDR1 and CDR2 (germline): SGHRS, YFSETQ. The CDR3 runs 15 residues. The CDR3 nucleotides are TGCGCCAGCAGCTTGGATGGCCGAGGGGGGGAGACCCAGTACTTC. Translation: CASSLDGRGGETQYF.

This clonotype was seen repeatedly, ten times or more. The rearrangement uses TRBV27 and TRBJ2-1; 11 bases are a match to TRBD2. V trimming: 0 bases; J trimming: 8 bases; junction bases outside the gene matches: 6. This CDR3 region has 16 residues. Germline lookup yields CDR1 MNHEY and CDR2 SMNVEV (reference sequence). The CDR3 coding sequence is TGTGCCAGCAGTTTATCAGCGACTAGCGGGATCCATGAGCAGTTCTTC. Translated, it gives CASSLSATSGIHEQFF.

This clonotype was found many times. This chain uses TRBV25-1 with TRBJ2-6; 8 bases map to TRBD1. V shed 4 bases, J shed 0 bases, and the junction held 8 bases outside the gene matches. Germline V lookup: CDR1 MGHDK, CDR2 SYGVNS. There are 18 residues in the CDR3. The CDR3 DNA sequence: TGTGCCAGCAGTGGCCCGGGACAGGAGGGCTCTGGGGCCAACGTCCTGACTTTC. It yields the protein CASSGPGQEGSGANVLTF.

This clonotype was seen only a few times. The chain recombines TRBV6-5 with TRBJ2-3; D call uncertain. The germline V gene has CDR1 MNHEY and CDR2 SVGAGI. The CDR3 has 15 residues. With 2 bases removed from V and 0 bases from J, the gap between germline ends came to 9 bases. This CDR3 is CASSYTGFSTDTQYF. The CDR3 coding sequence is TGTGCCAGCAGTTACACGGGCTTTAGCACAGATACGCAGTATTTT.

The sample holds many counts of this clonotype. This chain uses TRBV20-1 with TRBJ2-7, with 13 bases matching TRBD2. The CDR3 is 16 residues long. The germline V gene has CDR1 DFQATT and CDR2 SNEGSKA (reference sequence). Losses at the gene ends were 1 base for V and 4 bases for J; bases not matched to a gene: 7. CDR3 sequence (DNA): TGCAGTGCTAGAGCCCGGGGACTAGCGGGATGGTACGAGCAGTACTTC. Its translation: CSARARGLAGWYEQYF.